Below, 20 T cell receptor beta chains from the same sample are listed, as sequenced in a study of naive and memory T cell subsets. An oligonucleotide containing a UMI was ligated to the 3' end of TCR cDNA. Four PCR rounds used nested alpha and beta constant region primers plus the SP2 primer. MiXCR was run by TCRdb on the 5' RACE reads, yielding one entry per CDR3 protein. The sample shows roughly 30,000 distinct CDR3 sequences, 16% of them seen only once. All receptors derive from a female donor in good health.

V is TRBV6-5 and J is TRBJ2-3; 9 positions agree with TRBD2. J lost 0 bases, V lost 6 bases, and 10 bases had no gene match. The V gene's germline CDR1 is MNHEY and CDR2 SVGAGI. This CDR3 spans 17 amino acids. For the CDR3, the DNA is TGTGCCAGCAGGCAGCCTTGGGCGGGGGGGAGCACAGATACGCAGTATTTT. Protein sequence: CASRQPWAGGSTDTQYF.

The chain is built from TRBV12-3 or TRBV12-4 and TRBJ2-5; D perhaps matches TRBD2 (5 bases). V lost 5 bases to trimming and J lost 5 bases, with 12 bases between them. The CDR3 sequence is 13 residues long. The CDR3 is CASSPGSRETQYF. CDR3 nucleotides: TGTGCCAGCAGTCCGGGGTCCAGGGAGACCCAGTACTTC.

This clonotype was counted at least ten times. V and J are TRBV29-1 and TRBJ1-2, with D perhaps matching TRBD1 (5 bases). The CDR3 spans 12 residues. Germline CDR1 reads SQVTM; CDR2 reads ANQGSEA. With 4 bases removed from V and 2 bases from J, the gap between germline ends came to 8 bases. For the CDR3, the DNA is TGCAGCGTTGCCCGGGGGAACTATGGCTACACCTTC. It codes for CSVARGNYGYTF.

This chain connects TRBV5-6 to TRBJ2-5; D gene uncertain. Germline V lookup: CDR1 SGHDT, CDR2 YYEEEE. The length of the CDR3 is 14 residues. V lost 0 bases and J lost 2, with 8 bases in between. The CDR3 is CASSLANPQETQYF. The CDR3 DNA reads as TGTGCCAGCAGCTTGGCCAACCCGCAAGAGACCCAGTACTTC.

This clonotype was detected many times. The chain couples TRBV29-1 to TRBJ2-1; the D is unclear. The V gene's germline CDR1 is SQVTM and CDR2 ANQGSEA. Deletions cut 4 bases from V and 0 bases from J, with 10 bases between. The CDR3 is 14 amino acids. The CDR3 region has the DNA TGCAGCGTTGTGTTCGACCACTCCTACAATGAGCAGTTCTTC. Encoded protein: CSVVFDHSYNEQFF.

This clonotype was seen many times. The rearrangement joins TRBV20-1 to TRBJ2-1, with D unclear. There are 15 residues in the CDR3. The V gene's germline CDR1 is DFQATT and CDR2 SNEGSKA (reference sequence). Trimming left V 6 bases short and J 0 bases short, with 15 bases between. This CDR3 reads CSATKLLSSYNEQFF. As DNA, the CDR3 is TGCAGTGCCACTAAACTGCTGAGCTCCTACAATGAGCAGTTCTTC.

Judged by abundance, this clonotype is medium-sized. The rearrangement links TRBV6-4 to TRBJ2-1; 14 nucleotides line up with TRBD2. Germline V CDR1 and CDR2: MRHNA, SNTAGT. V shed 6 bases and J 4 bases; nucleotides not matched to a gene: 5. The CDR3 loop spans 16 amino acids. The CDR3 nucleotides read TGTGCCAGCAGCGGACTAGCGGGGGGCCATTACAATGAGCAGTTCTTC. Amino acid sequence: CASSGLAGGHYNEQFF.

This chain joins TRBV7-6 and TRBJ2-3, with TRBD2 identical over 8 bases. V lost 4 bases, J lost 0 bases, and 0 bases stayed unmatched. Per germline, CDR1 SGHVS and CDR2 FNYEAQ. The CDR3 totals 14 residues. The CDR3 loop reads CASSSGGSTDTQYF. Here the CDR3 DNA reads TGTGCCAGCAGCTCGGGGGGGAGCACAGATACGCAGTATTTT.

The J gene is TRBJ1-1, the V gene TRBV25-1, with D unresolved. Germline V CDR1 and CDR2: MGHDK, SYGVNS. V was cut by 2 bases and J by 7 bases, with 17 bases left in between. The CDR3 sequence is 15 residues long. CDR3 coding DNA: TGTGCCAGCAGTGAAATCGCTGGACTCAGTGGTGAAGCTTTCTTT. It yields the protein CASSEIAGLSGEAFF. Variable domain in full (rest from reference TRBV25-1 and TRBJ1-1): EADIYQTPRYLVIGTGKKITLECSQTMGHDKMYWYQQDPGMELHLIHYSYGVNSTEKGDLSSESTVSRIRTEHFPLTLESARPSHTSQYLCASSEIAGLSGEAFFGQGTRLTVV.

This clonotype was seen many times. The gene calls are TRBV20-1 and TRBJ2-3, with 7 bases matching TRBD2. This CDR3 contains 17 residues. CDR1 and CDR2 (germline): DFQATT, SNEGSKA (reference sequence). With 5 bases clipped from V and 5 bases from J, the junction kept 19 bases outside the gene matches. The CDR3 spells CSAPPTDWRGSRDTQYF. In nucleotides, the CDR3 is TGCAGTGCTCCTCCAACGGACTGGCGGGGGTCAAGAGATACGCAGTATTTT.

This clonotype was observed a few times. V usage is TRBV29-1 and J usage is TRBJ1-1; TRBD1 matches at 11 bases. The V gene's germline CDR1 is SQVTM and CDR2 ANQGSEA. The V and J ends lost 3 bases and 0 bases, in that order; junction bases with no gene match: 9. This CDR3 has 17 amino acids. Here the CDR3 reads CSVDGTGGDPMNTEAFF. CDR3 coding DNA: TGCAGCGTTGACGGGACAGGGGGTGATCCGATGAACACTGAAGCTTTCTTT.

This CDR3 reads CASSLGTGVPNSPLHF. The CDR3 DNA reads TGCGCCAGCAGCTTGGGGACGGGGGTCCCCAATTCACCCCTCCACTTT. The chain recombines TRBV5-1 with TRBJ1-6, with TRBD1 as a possible D gene (5 bases). The CDR3 consists of 16 residues. The germline gives CDR1 SGHRS, CDR2 YFSETQ. Trimming stripped 0 bases from V and 7 bases from J, with 14 bases between.

This clonotype was counted a few times. The chain carries TRBV5-1 and TRBJ2-3; 7 bases match TRBD1. This CDR3 spans 15 amino acids. V lost 4 bases to trimming and J lost 2 bases; unmatched junction nucleotides: 7. CDR1 and CDR2 from the germline V gene are SGHRS and YFSETQ. Here the CDR3 reads CASSPRTGNTDTQYF. The CDR3 DNA follows: TGCGCCAGCAGCCCCCGGACAGGAAACACAGATACGCAGTATTTT.

This clonotype was detected only a few times. The chain employs TRBV19 and TRBJ2-1; the match to TRBD2 covers 12 bases. J gave up 10 bases and V 7 bases, and 8 bases lay outside the gene matches. The CDR3 has 14 residues. From germline, CDR1 is LNHDA and CDR2 SQIVND (reference sequence). DNA for the CDR3: TGTGCCAGTACCCCGCTAGCGGGGGGGCGAGAGCAGTTCTTC. It yields the protein CASTPLAGGREQFF.

This clonotype was recorded at least ten times. The chain couples TRBV6-6 to TRBJ2-7, with D hard to call. V lost 6 bases and J lost 3, with 12 bases in between. CDR1 MNHNY and CDR2 SVGAGI come from the germline V gene (reference sequence). The CDR3 loop spans 13 amino acids. CDR3 sequence reads: CASRDQLDYEQYF. CDR3 coding DNA: TGTGCCAGCAGGGATCAACTGGACTACGAGCAGTACTTC.

In its sample, this clonotype was seen many times. The rearrangement joins TRBV12-3 or TRBV12-4 to TRBJ2-7, with TRBD2 identical over 8 bases. Losses at the gene ends were 5 bases for V and 9 bases for J; bases not matched to a gene: 15. The CDR3 runs to 15 residues. CDR3 DNA sequence: TGTGCCAGCAGTCCTAATAGCGGGGCGCTTCGCGTGCAGTACTTC. It encodes CASSPNSGALRVQYF.

This clonotype was seen many times. The chain joins TRBV6-5 to TRBJ1-5; the D is unclear. The V end lost 6 bases, the J end lost 0 bases, and 6 bases lay between the germline ends. CDR1 and CDR2 from the germline V gene are MNHEY and SVGAGI. The CDR3 length is 13 residues. CDR3 nucleotides: TGTGCCAGCAGCATAAATAGCAATCAGCCCCAGCATTTT. Protein sequence: CASSINSNQPQHF.

The chain combines TRBV5-1 with TRBJ2-7; TRBD2 matches 11 bases. The CDR3 has 14 amino acids. The trim removed 5 bases at V and 3 bases at J, leaving 4 bases unmatched. CDR1 and CDR2 from the germline V gene are SGHRS and YFSETQ. The CDR3 spells CASSLTSGVYEQYF. In DNA, the CDR3 is TGCGCCAGCAGTTTGACTAGCGGGGTCTACGAGCAGTACTTC.

In this sample, this clonotype turned up many times. The chain joins TRBV5-1 to TRBJ1-6, with TRBD1 matching 8 bases. There are 15 residues in the CDR3. Trimming at V came to 0 bases and at J to 10 bases, leaving 6 bases not matched to a gene. The germline CDR1 and CDR2 sequences are SGHRS and YFSETQ. The CDR3: CASSLEGTGLSPLHF. The CDR3 DNA sequence: TGCGCCAGCAGCTTGGAGGGGACAGGATTATCACCCCTCCACTTT.

In its sample, this clonotype was seen a few times. This chain uses TRBV7-9 with TRBJ2-1; 7 nucleotides agree with TRBD1. Germline V gene lookup returns CDR1 SEHNR and CDR2 FQNEAQ (reference sequence). V gave up 4 bases and J gave up 0 bases; unmatched junction bases: 9. The CDR3 covers 17 residues. The CDR3 coding sequence is TGTGCCAGCAGCTCTGGCGTTGGACAGGACTCCTACAATGAGCAGTTCTTC. It encodes CASSSGVGQDSYNEQFF.